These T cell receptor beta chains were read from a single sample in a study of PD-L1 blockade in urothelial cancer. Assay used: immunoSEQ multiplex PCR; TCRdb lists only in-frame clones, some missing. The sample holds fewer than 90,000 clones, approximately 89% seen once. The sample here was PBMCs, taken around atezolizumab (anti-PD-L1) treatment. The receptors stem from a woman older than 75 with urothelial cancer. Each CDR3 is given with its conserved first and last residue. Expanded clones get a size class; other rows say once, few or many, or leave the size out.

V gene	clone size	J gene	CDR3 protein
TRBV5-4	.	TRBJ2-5	CASSLAYRPQGGEETQYF
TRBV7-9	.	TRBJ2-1	CASSSSRGRFHNEQFF
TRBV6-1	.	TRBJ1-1	CASSEAQVSGAFF
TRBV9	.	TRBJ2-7	CASSSSGTGSEQYF
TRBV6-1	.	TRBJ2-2	CASSEGARPFTGELFF
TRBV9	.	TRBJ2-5	CASSVGSGSIQETQYF
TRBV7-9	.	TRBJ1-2	CASSLGQSGGGYTF
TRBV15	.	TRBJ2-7	CATRAGRSSYEQYF
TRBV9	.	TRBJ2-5	CASSGGGARAETQYF
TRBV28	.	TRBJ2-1	CASSEWGGSDNEQFF
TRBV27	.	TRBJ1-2	CASSLGGGYGYTF
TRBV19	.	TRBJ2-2	CASSRPSGRAGELFF
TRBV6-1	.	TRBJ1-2	CASSEASPANYGYTF
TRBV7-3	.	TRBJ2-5	CASSPGTSGRYQETQYF
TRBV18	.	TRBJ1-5	CASSPYRDRDFSQPQHF
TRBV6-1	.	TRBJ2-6	CASIDRGQYSGANVLTF
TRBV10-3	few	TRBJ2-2	CATSPGGNDGELFF
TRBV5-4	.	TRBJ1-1	CASSRQGPVNTEAFF
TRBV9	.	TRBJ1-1	CASSVERGSEAFF
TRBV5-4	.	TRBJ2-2	CASSQGWTTNTGELFF
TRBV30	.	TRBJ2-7	CAWSGIGQGAREQYF
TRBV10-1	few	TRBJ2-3	CASSAYRASGTDTQYF
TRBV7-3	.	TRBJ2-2	CASSSTGADTGELFF
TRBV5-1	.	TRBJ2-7	CASSPRPDRVNYEQYF
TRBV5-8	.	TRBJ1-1	CASSFPSGEAFF
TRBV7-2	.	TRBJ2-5	CASSIPGGTQYF
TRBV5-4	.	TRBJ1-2	CASSLARQGSNYGYTF
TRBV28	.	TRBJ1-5	CASSFPGDQPQHF
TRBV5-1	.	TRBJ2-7	CASSLTDGEQYF
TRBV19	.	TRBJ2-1	CASSSRPRTSYNEQFF
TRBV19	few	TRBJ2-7	CASSGTGGQGEQYF
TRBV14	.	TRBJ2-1	CASSQDRRARNNEQFF
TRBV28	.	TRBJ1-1	CASSLRGRVRNTEAFF
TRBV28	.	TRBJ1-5	CASSLITGGILLAQHF
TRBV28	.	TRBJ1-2	CASSLDRGLVGYTF
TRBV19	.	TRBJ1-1	CASSLMGHWAFF
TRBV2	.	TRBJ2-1	CASLQGRSYNEQFF
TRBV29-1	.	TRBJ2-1	CSTGGGGYNEQFF
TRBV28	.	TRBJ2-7	CASSLFPDEQYF
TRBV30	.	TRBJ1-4	CACIYGLGEEKLFF
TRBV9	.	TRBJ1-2	CASSGRSGQFLYGYTF
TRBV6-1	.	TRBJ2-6	CASSEAATGRRSGANVLTF
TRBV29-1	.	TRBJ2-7	CSARAETPNEQYF
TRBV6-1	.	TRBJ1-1	CASSEPQGARSTEAFF
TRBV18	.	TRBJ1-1	CASSSDRGSTEAFF
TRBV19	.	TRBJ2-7	CASSIGGGVDEQYF
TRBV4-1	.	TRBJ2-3	CASSGRSGTDTQYF
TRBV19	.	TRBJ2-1	CASSSTSGIRSYNEQFF
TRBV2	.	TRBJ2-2	CASSEAGLRPNTGELFF
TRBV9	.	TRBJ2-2	CASSVVADTGELFF
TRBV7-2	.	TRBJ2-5	CASSLGQGWETQYF
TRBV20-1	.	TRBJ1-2	CRGWGYTF
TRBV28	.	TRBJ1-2	CASNPPARGGVYTF
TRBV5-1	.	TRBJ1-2	CASSPPGANYGYTF
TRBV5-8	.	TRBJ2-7	CASSPPGTTYEQYF
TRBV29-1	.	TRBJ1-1	CSVAVPGQGRDEAFF
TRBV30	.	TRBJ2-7	CAWGTLGGTYEQYF
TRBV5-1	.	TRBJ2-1	CASSLPLAGEGNEQFF
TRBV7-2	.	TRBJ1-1	CASSLHRETEAFF
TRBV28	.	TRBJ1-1	CASSLAGSLNTEAFF